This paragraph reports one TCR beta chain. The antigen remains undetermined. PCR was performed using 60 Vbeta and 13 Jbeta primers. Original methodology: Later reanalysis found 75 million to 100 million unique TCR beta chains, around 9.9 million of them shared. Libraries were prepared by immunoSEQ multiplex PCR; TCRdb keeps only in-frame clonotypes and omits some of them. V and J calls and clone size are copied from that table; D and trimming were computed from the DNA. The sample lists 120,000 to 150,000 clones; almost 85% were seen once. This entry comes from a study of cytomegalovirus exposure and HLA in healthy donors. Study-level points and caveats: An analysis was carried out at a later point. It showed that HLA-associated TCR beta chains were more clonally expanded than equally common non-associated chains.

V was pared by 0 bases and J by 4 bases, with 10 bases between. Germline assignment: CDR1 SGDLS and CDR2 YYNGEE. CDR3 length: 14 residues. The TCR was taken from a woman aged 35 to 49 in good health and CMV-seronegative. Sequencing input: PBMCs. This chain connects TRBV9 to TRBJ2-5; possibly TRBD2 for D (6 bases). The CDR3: CASSVAGGGETQYF. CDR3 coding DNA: TGTGCCAGCAGCGTAGCCGGGGGTGGAGAGACCCAGTACTTC.